The TCR beta chain described here comes from a study of cytomegalovirus exposure and HLA in healthy donors. Study overall: HLA-typed donors were the source of about 85 million unique TCRs held in an early data release. Among the roughly 430 genotyped donors, 65% to 85% were placed in the Caucasian-associated ancestry cluster.

PCR employed 60 Vbeta and 13 Jbeta primers. Sequenced by immunoSEQ multiplex PCR; TCRdb stores in-frame clones only, minus some. This sample's table reports more than 100,000 clones. This TCR was sampled from a middle-aged woman in good health and CMV-seronegative. The sample taken for sequencing was PBMCs.

For the CDR3, the DNA is TGTGCCAGCAGCGTAGACGGGTTGAACACCGGGGAGCTGTTTTTT. It yields the protein CASSVDGLNTGELFF. The V call is TRBV9, the J call TRBJ2-2; D uncertain. The CDR3 length is 15 residues. V dropped 0 bases and J dropped 1 base, with 7 bases sitting between them. Germline loops: CDR1 SGDLS, CDR2 YYNGEE.